The subject of this entry is one T cell receptor beta chain. Profiling relied on immunoSEQ multiplex PCR, and the TCRdb table lists in-frame clones only, not all of them. Among about 210,000 clones, approximately 86% were seen once, and the ten largest hold approximately 2.9%. The sample is drawn from a study of blood T cell repertoires in COVID-19. For the study at large: Some COVID-19 samples were acute and others convalescent; all came from the United States, Italy and Spain. T cells, B-cell-depleted T cells, or PBMCs supplied cDNA or gDNA.

This CDR3 has 14 residues. The V gene lost 4 bases and the J gene lost 1 base, with 7 bases spanning the gap. In germline, CDR1 is LNHNV, CDR2 YYDKDF (reference sequence). Sequencing was performed on peripheral blood. The rearrangement joins TRBV15 to TRBJ2-2; D is possibly TRBD1 (5 bases). The TCR sequence derives from a man aged 55 to 69 with acute or convalescent COVID-19. The CDR3 reads CATSTGQNTGELFF. The DNA of the CDR3 is TGTGCCACCAGCACCGGACAGAACACCGGGGAGCTGTTTTTT.